Here is one TCR beta chain with its context. This clonotype was seen a few times. Its antigen is unknown. Per-base qualities were not stored, and no clone one base away is much larger. From the germline V gene (reference sequence), CDR1 is DFQATT and CDR2 is SNEGSKA. The CDR3 contains 16 residues, cysteine and phenylalanine counted. This entry keeps only the CDR3 DNA: 48 bases, framed from base 1. Trimmed from V: 5 bases; trimmed from J: 6 bases; junction bases lacking a gene match: 10. The data originate from a study of T cells in Graves' hyperthyroidism and ophthalmopathy (dated by TCRdb to the late 2010s). Background for the entire study: Peripheral blood samples were taken at the time of initial diagnosis, prior to any treatment. TCR V-J signatures able to tell the groups apart were searched for in a discovery cohort of around 95 patients, of whom more than 40 had Graves' ophthalmopathy and around 56 had stable Graves' hyperthyroidism. Whether ophthalmopathy could be predicted prospectively was tested in an independent validation cohort made up of under 20 hyperthyroidism patients plus 17 patients who later progressed to ophthalmopathy. The 100 discovery patients were randomly divided into training and test sets at a 7:3 ratio. In several Graves' hyperthyroidism patients, the study also compared T-cell repertoires from thyroid tissue with T-cell repertoires from blood. Once sampling was done, hyperthyroidism patients were given methimazole at a starting dose of 30 mg daily, whereas ophthalmopathy patients were given high-dose intravenous methylprednisolone. The paper describes TCR Vbeta CDR3 sequencing of around 140 peripheral blood samples, made up of 43 ophthalmopathy patients, approximately 76 hyperthyroidism patients and some 17 progressor patients.

Stable Graves' hyperthyroidism was defined as the absence of progression to ophthalmopathy over 18 months of follow-up. Hyperthyroidism patients were newly diagnosed, had a disease duration of under 2 months, and were aged 18 to 65 years. Exclusion was applied to patients with uncontrolled infections, other autoimmune diseases, pregnancy or lactation. Diagnoses relied on clinical symptoms, serum thyroxine and TRAb, thyroid ultrasound and orbital computed tomography. PBMCs were isolated from 7.5 to 10 ml of fresh peripheral blood by Ficoll-Paque density gradient centrifugation. Trizol reagent was used to extract total RNA, and RNA quality was then checked on an Agilent 2100 Bioanalyzer. The TCR beta CDR3 regions were amplified from RNA transcripts. The TCR CDR3 was subjected to a first round of RT-PCR using the HTBI primer set and the Qiagen OneStep RT-PCR kit. Libraries were constructed in a second round of multiplex PCR, after which size selection and purification were carried out. The libraries were sequenced on an Illumina HiSeq2000 using paired-end 100 bp reads. On the authors' methods: SOAPnuke was used to process the raw data, with reads discarded if the reads contained adapters or uncalled bases, had a mean Phred below 15, or lacked an exact constant-primer or identifier match. COPE v1.2.5 was used to merge the high-quality paired reads, and each unique nucleotide sequence was defined as a clonotype. MiTCR v1.1 was used to align clonotypes to the IMGT TRBV, TRBD and TRBJ reference segments. The analysis included only V-J combinations with a frequency above 0.0001, which together covered around 99% of the repertoires. A TCS score was defined as the ratio between F50 (clonal expansion) and ExV (chaos), using BLOSUM62-based TCRdist between CDR3 peptides within each V-J. Welch's t-statistics and random forest reduced approximately 520 V-J features to 13, which were used in a naive Bayes classifier (R e1071). Starting from the raw public reads, TCRdb applied fastp trimming at Q25, assembled clones with MiXCR and retained in-frame beta chains. Entries are consolidated by CDR3 protein sequence, retaining the most common genes and DNA. The V and J calls reflect TCRdb's pipeline rather than the authors' work. The sample table holds approximately 400,000 distinct CDR3 sequences, of which just under 25% were seen once. The leading ten clones occupy about 73% of the sample.

Broader findings and caveats from the paper: In validation, progression to ophthalmopathy was predicted by the model with almost 71% sensitivity and around 76% specificity, a median of 6.5 months before onset. Sample size was not statistically predetermined, and blinding of investigators to group allocation was not performed. A 13 V-J signature model separated ophthalmopathy from stable hyperthyroidism, with around 91% sensitivity and roughly 82% specificity in cross-validation and 80%/75% in testing. Blood samples also contained most of the expanded thyroid clonotypes (frequency above 0.001), which suggests that blood repertoires may reflect thyroid immune responses.

Sequencing used blood. The rearranged chain carries TRBV20-1 and TRBJ2-3; 14 middle bases align to TRBD2. The receptor was isolated from a man aged 45 to 65 with Graves' hyperthyroidism. The CDR3 loop reads CSALPGLAGVIDTQYF. Here is the DNA: TGCAGTGCTCTTCCGGGACTAGCGGGAGTTATTGATACGCAGTATTTT.